These 21 T cell receptor beta chains originate from one sample sequenced in a study of blood T cell repertoires in COVID-19. Sequenced by immunoSEQ multiplex PCR; TCRdb stores in-frame clones only, minus some. The table shows tens of thousands of clones, with around nine tenths occurring only once. Sample: peripheral blood. These receptors all come from a woman in her sixties or seventies with active COVID-19.

V gene TRBV7-9 combines with J gene TRBJ1-5; no definite D call. CDR1 and CDR2 from the germline V gene are SEHNR and FQNEAQ (reference sequence). The CDR3 has 14 amino acids. V lost 5 bases and J 4 bases, leaving 12 bases between the germline ends. The CDR3 DNA reads as TGTGCCAGCAGCCCGTTGCGTCCTAATCAGCCCCAGCATTTT. It encodes CASSPLRPNQPQHF. Full variable domain (remainder filled in from reference TRBV7-9 and TRBJ1-5): DTGVSQNPRHKITKRGQNVTFRCDPISEHNRLYWYRQTLGQGPEFLTYFQNEAQLEKSRLLSDRFSAERPKGSFSTLEIQRTEQGDSAMYLCASSPLRPNQPQHFGDGTRLSIL.

This chain uses TRBV7-6 with TRBJ1-5; D unclear. V was shortened by 1 base and J by 2 bases, with 9 bases between the two germline ends. CDR3 length equals 15 residues. Germline V gene sequence: CDR1 SGHVS, CDR2 FNYEAQ. In nucleotides, the CDR3 is TGTGCCAGCAGCTTAGGGTCGGGAGGCAATCAGCCCCAGCATTTT. Its translation is CASSLGSGGNQPQHF.

The rearrangement joins TRBV5-4 to TRBJ1-1; a weak D match, TRBD1 (6 bases). Germline V CDR1 and CDR2: SGHNT, YYREEE (reference sequence). V lost 0 bases and J lost 8, with 14 bases in between. CDR3 length: 14 amino acids. CDR3 sequence: CASSLAGGGREAFF. The CDR3 nucleotides read TGTGCCAGCAGCTTGGCAGGCGGGGGGCGCGAAGCTTTCTTT.

V usage is TRBV7-9 and J usage is TRBJ2-3; TRBD1 matches 9 bases. After removal of 1 base from V and 5 bases from J, the junction contained 7 bases not matched to a gene. The CDR3 covers 16 residues. Germline loops: CDR1 SEHNR, CDR2 FQNEAQ (reference sequence). The CDR3 region is CASSLGGQGRRDTQYF. The CDR3 DNA sequence: TGTGCCAGCAGCTTAGGGGGACAGGGCCGTAGAGATACGCAGTATTTT.

The chain joins TRBV19 to TRBJ1-2; possible D gene TRBD1, 6 bases. Trimming stripped 6 bases from V and 2 bases from J, with 10 bases between. The CDR3 loop spans 13 amino acids. The V gene's germline CDR1 is LNHDA and CDR2 SQIVND (reference sequence). The chain's CDR3 is CASRDSSNYGYTF. The CDR3 DNA reads TGTGCCAGTAGGGACAGCAGCAACTATGGCTACACCTTC.

V is TRBV9 and J is TRBJ2-1; 7 bases are a match to TRBD2. The CDR3 consists of 15 residues. V was clipped by 0 bases and J by 7 bases; unmatched bases: 7. Looked up from germline, CDR1 is SGDLS and CDR2 is YYNGEE. CDR3: CASSVDPGGSNEQFF. CDR3 DNA: TGTGCCAGCAGCGTAGACCCGGGGGGTTCGAATGAGCAGTTCTTC.

The chain uses TRBV18 and TRBJ1-4, with D perhaps matching TRBD1 (6 bases). CDR1 KGHSH and CDR2 LQKENI come from the germline V gene. This CDR3 has 13 amino acids. Trimming shortened V by 2 bases and J by 10 bases, and 11 bases separated the two germline ends. In DNA, the CDR3 is TGTGCCAGCTCACCAGGGGGCCTTGGAAAACTGTTTTTT. This translates into CASSPGGLGKLFF. Full variable domain (rest looked up from reference TRBV18 and TRBJ1-4): NAGVMQNPRHLVRRRGQEARLRCSPMKGHSHVYWYRQLPEEGLKFMVYLQKENIIDESGMPKERFSAEFPKEGPSILRIQQVVRGDSAAYFCASSPGGLGKLFFGSGTQLSVL.

This clone was counted a single time. V usage is TRBV5-6 and J usage is TRBJ1-5, with TRBD1 as a possible D gene (6 bases). The CDR3 is made up of 18 amino acids. Trimming left V 5 bases short and J 0 bases short, with 21 bases between. Germline V gene lookup returns CDR1 SGHDT and CDR2 YYEEEE. CDR3 coding DNA: TGTGCCAGCAGGCGTTATGGGGGCCAAGGGGATAGCAATCAGCCCCAGCATTTT. This encodes CASRRYGGQGDSNQPQHF.

The chain is built from TRBV7-8 and TRBJ1-1; TRBD1 is a possible D gene (6 bases). Trimming cost V 2 bases and J 4 bases, with 8 bases left between them. CDR1 and CDR2 (germline): SGHVS, FQNEAQ. CDR3 length: 13 amino acids. The CDR3 DNA sequence: TGTGCCAGCAGCTTACGAGGGGGCACTGAAGCTTTCTTT. Residues: CASSLRGGTEAFF. Supplemented by reference TRBV7-8 and TRBJ1-1, the full variable domain reads GAGVSQSPRYKVAKRGQDVALRCDPISGHVSLFWYQQALGQGPEFLTYFQNEAQLDKSGLPSDRFFAERPEGSVSTLKIQRTQQEDSAVYLCASSLRGGTEAFFGQGTRLTVV.

Turning to this clone: Other DNA sequences of this sample code for an identical CDR3. The chain employs TRBV29-1 and TRBJ1-3; a possible D gene is TRBD1 (5 bases). The CDR3 runs 13 residues. V was cut by 4 bases and J by 0 bases, with 7 bases left in between. Germline V CDR1 and CDR2: SQVTM, ANQGSEA. The chain's CDR3 is CSVGDSSGNTIYF. The CDR3 region has the DNA TGCAGCGTTGGTGACAGCTCTGGAAACACCATATATTTT.

The chain carries TRBV21-1 and TRBJ2-5; the table assigns TRBD2, which was not confirmed against the DNA. TRBV21-1 is listed as a pseudogene. The CDR3 loop spans 15 amino acids. DNA for the CDR3: TGTGCCAGCAGCAATGCAGGGACTCGGCAAGAGACCCAGTACTTC. Protein: CASSNAGTRQETQYF.

This clone was observed a single time. This rearrangement joins TRBV4-1 to TRBJ1-2, with 9 bases lining up with TRBD1. J lost 0 bases, V lost 1 base, and 6 bases had no gene match. This CDR3 comprises 17 residues. The germline V gene has CDR1 MGHRA and CDR2 YSYEKL. The CDR3 spells CASSQGLHRGPNYGYTF. The CDR3 DNA sequence: TGCGCCAGCAGCCAAGGCCTCCACAGGGGGCCTAACTATGGCTACACCTTC.

The V call is TRBV3-1 (or the pseudogene TRBV3-2), the J call TRBJ1-2, with unresolved D. This CDR3 contains 15 residues. Germline assignment: CDR1 LGHDT and CDR2 YNNKEL (reference sequence). The V end lost 5 bases, the J end lost 0 bases, and 13 bases lay between the germline ends. The CDR3 DNA follows: TGTGCCAGCAGCAAAGGGAGTGCAGCTAACTATGGCTACACCTTC. This codes for CASSKGSAANYGYTF.

The V call is TRBV7-9, the J call TRBJ1-2; 10 bases are shared with TRBD1. The germline V gene has CDR1 SEHNR and CDR2 FQNEAQ (reference sequence). Trimming removed 6 bases from V and 5 bases from J; junction bases left unmatched: 6. The CDR3 runs 14 residues. CDR3 DNA sequence: TGTGCCAGCAGTTCGGACAGGGGGTTTTATGGCTACACCTTC. Protein product: CASSSDRGFYGYTF.

The V and J genes are TRBV2 and TRBJ2-3; D is uncertain. Trimming cost V 2 bases and J 0 bases, with 12 bases left between them. Germline V gene data show CDR1 as SNHLY and CDR2 as FYNNEI. There are 16 residues in the CDR3. The CDR3 nucleotides are TGTGCCAGCAGTGAAAACGCCCATACTAGCACAGATACGCAGTATTTT. Translation gives CASSENAHTSTDTQYF.

The genes are TRBV5-1 and TRBJ1-4; D perhaps matches TRBD1 (6 bases). Germline assignment: CDR1 SGHRS and CDR2 YFSETQ. The V end was cut by 2 bases, the J end by 8 bases, with 13 bases between. There are 14 residues in the CDR3. In DNA, the CDR3 is TGCGCCAGCAGCTTCGGGGGGGCTCGGGAAAAACTGTTTTTT. Translated, it gives CASSFGGAREKLFF.

With respect to this clone: The identical CDR3 is also encoded by other nucleotide sequences in the sample. The J gene is TRBJ2-3, the V gene TRBV7-3; 9 nucleotides line up with TRBD1. There are 15 residues in the CDR3. Germline CDR1 and CDR2: SGHTA and FQGTGA. V lost 5 bases to trimming and J lost 1 base; unmatched junction nucleotides: 4. The CDR3 DNA sequence: TGTGCCAGCAGCCCTAGGACAGGGGGCACAGATACGCAGTATTTT. Protein sequence: CASSPRTGGTDTQYF.

This clone was counted between two and nine times. The V gene is TRBV10-2, the J gene TRBJ2-7; maybe TRBD1 (6 bases). Germline CDR1 and CDR2: WSHSY and SAAADI. CDR3 length: 14 residues. Deletions cut 6 bases from V and 0 bases from J, with 12 bases between. This chain's CDR3 is CASSTGSPSYEQYF. CDR3 DNA sequence: TGCGCCAGCAGCACAGGGAGCCCCTCCTACGAGCAGTACTTC.

The chain recombines TRBV27 with TRBJ2-3; possibly TRBD2 for D (6 bases). V was cut by 5 bases and J by 2 bases, with 14 bases left in between. Germline-derived CDR1 and CDR2 are MNHEY and SMNVEV (reference sequence). The CDR3 extends over 15 amino acids. The CDR3 region is CASSVAVGLTDTQYF. The CDR3 DNA reads as TGTGCCAGCAGTGTAGCGGTCGGGCTCACAGATACGCAGTATTTT.

This clone has only one observation. The chain combines TRBV7-9 with TRBJ1-5, with D possibly being TRBD1 (6 bases). The V gene's germline CDR1 is SEHNR and CDR2 FQNEAQ (reference sequence). This CDR3 has 14 residues. Trimming took off 5 bases at V and 4 bases at J, with 12 bases between the two ends. The CDR3 bases are TGTGCCAGCAGCCTACAGGGACTAAATCAGCCCCAGCATTTT. Translating gives CASSLQGLNQPQHF.

The chain joins TRBV9 to TRBJ2-2; D may be TRBD1 (6 bases). The CDR3 covers 15 residues. V was trimmed by 1 base and J by 3 bases, leaving 10 bases between them. Germline assignment: CDR1 SGDLS and CDR2 YYNGEE. The CDR3 loop is CASSVRAGDTGELFF. Written as DNA, the CDR3 is TGTGCCAGCAGCGTACGGGCAGGGGACACCGGGGAGCTGTTTTTT.